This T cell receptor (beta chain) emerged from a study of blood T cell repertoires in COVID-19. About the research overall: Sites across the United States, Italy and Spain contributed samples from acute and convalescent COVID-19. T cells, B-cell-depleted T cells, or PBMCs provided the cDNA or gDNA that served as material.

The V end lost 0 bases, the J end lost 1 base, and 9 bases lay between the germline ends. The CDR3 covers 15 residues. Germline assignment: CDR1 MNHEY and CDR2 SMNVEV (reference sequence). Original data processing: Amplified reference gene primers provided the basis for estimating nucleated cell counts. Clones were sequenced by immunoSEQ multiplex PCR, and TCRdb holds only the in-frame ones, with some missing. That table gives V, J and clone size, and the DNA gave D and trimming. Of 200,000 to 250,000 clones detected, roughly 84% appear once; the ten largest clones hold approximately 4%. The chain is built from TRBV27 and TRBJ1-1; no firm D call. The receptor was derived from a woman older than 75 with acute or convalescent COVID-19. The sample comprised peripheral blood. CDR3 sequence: CASSLSAGTNTEAFF. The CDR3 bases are TGTGCCAGCAGTTTATCTGCGGGTACGAACACTGAAGCTTTCTTT.